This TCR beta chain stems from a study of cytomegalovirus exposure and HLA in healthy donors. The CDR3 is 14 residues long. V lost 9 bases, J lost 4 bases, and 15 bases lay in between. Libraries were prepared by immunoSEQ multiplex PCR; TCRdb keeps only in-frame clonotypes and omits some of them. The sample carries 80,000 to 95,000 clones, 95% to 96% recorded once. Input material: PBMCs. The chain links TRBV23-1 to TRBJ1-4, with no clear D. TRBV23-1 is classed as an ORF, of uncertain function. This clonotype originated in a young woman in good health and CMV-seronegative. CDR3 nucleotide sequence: TGCGCCAGGCCCCTGGCAGGAAGTAATGAAAAACTGTTTTTT. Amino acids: CARPLAGSNEKLFF.